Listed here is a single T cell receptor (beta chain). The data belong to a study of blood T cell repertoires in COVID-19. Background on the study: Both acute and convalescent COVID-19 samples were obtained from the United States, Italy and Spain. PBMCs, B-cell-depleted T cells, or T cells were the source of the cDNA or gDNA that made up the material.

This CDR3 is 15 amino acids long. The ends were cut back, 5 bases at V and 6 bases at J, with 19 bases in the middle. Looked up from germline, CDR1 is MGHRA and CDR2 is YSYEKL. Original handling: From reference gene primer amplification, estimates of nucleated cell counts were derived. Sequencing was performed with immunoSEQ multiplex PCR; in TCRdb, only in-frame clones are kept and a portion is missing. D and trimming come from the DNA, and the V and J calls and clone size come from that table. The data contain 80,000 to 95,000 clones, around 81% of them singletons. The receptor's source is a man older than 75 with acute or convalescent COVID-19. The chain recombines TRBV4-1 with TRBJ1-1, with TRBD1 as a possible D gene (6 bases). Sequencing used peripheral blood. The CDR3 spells CASSGRDNTLAEAFF. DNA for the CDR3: TGCGCCAGCAGCGGACGGGACAATACCCTGGCTGAAGCTTTCTTT.